A selection of T cell receptor beta chains follows, all from one sample in a study of blood T cells in healthy people across ages. MiXCR was run by TCRdb on the 5' RACE reads, yielding one entry per CDR3 protein. This sample has 1.5 million to 2 million distinct CDR3 sequences, with 28% found just once. Sequenced: blood. Every receptor here comes from a woman in her thirties in good health. The CDR3 runs from the conserved cysteine through the conserved F or W. Fields, in order: V gene, clone size, J gene, D gene, CDR3 DNA, CDR3 protein. A D gene is named only where the DNA matches it firmly. Some rows mark clone size as missing; the rest say once, few, many or name a class of expanded clone.

v_call: TRBV9; clone_size: few; j_call: TRBJ2-2; d_call: NA; cdr3_nt: TGTGCCAGCAGCGTAGGGGCGCCGAACACCGGGGAGCTGTTTTTT; cdr3_aa: CASSVGAPNTGELFF
v_call: TRBV29-1; clone_size: NA; j_call: TRBJ1-2; d_call: TRBD1; cdr3_nt: TGCAGCCTTTTGGACAGGGGAAACGGCTACACCTTC; cdr3_aa: CSLLDRGNGYTF
v_call: TRBV5-1; clone_size: NA; j_call: TRBJ2-5; d_call: NA; cdr3_nt: TGCGCCAGCAGCTCCGGGACGACGCGCTACCAAGAGACCCAGTACTTC; cdr3_aa: CASSSGTTRYQETQYF
v_call: TRBV28; clone_size: few; j_call: TRBJ1-1; d_call: NA; cdr3_nt: TGTGCCAGCAGCCCCAGGCAGCTGAACACTGAAGCTTTCTTT; cdr3_aa: CASSPRQLNTEAFF
v_call: TRBV5-5; clone_size: few; j_call: TRBJ2-1; d_call: TRBD2; cdr3_nt: TGTGCCAGCAGCTTGCTACTAGCGGGTAATGAGCAGTTCTTC; cdr3_aa: CASSLLLAGNEQFF
v_call: TRBV29-1; clone_size: few; j_call: TRBJ2-7; d_call: TRBD2; cdr3_nt: TGCAGCGTTTTCGGACTAGCGGGAGGAGCGTACGAGCAGTACTTC; cdr3_aa: CSVFGLAGGAYEQYF
v_call: TRBV9; clone_size: many; j_call: TRBJ2-1; d_call: TRBD1; cdr3_nt: TGTGCCAGCAGCGTACCCCCAGGGGGTGAGCAGTTCTTC; cdr3_aa: CASSVPPGGEQFF
v_call: TRBV6-5; clone_size: few; j_call: TRBJ2-2; d_call: TRBD1; cdr3_nt: TGTGCCAGCAGGCGGACAGGGGGTACGAACACCGGGGAGCTGTTTTTT; cdr3_aa: CASRRTGGTNTGELFF
v_call: TRBV7-6; clone_size: NA; j_call: TRBJ1-6; d_call: NA; cdr3_nt: TGTGCCAGCAGCCGTGAATCAGGGGATTATAATTCACCCCTCCACTTT; cdr3_aa: CASSRESGDYNSPLHF
v_call: TRBV30; clone_size: few; j_call: TRBJ2-7; d_call: NA; cdr3_nt: TGTGCCTGGAGTGTACTAAACGGGTACGAGCAGTACTTC; cdr3_aa: CAWSVLNGYEQYF
v_call: TRBV20-1; clone_size: NA; j_call: TRBJ2-1; d_call: TRBD1; cdr3_nt: TGCAGTGCTTCACGACAGGGAATTAGCGATGGGCAGTTCTTC; cdr3_aa: CSASRQGISDGQFF